These 4 T cell receptor beta chains originate from one sample sequenced in a study of Ad26.COV2.S vaccination and SARS-CoV-2 variants. Noted treatment: about 20 received Ad26.COV2.S at low or high dose, single or two shots; about 5 received placebo; per-sample allocation not given. At day 63 after the first vaccine or placebo injection, samples were drawn. Assay used: immunoSEQ multiplex PCR; TCRdb lists only in-frame clones, some missing. In the table there are some 350,000 clones, more than 75% of which are singletons. Sequencing used peripheral blood, obtained in a trial of Ad26.COV2.S vaccine versus placebo. The receptors derive from a person between 18 and 60 years old who received the Ad26.COV2.S COVID-19 vaccine or a placebo.

The chain combines TRBV7-8 with TRBJ2-1; 11 bases line up with TRBD2. Germline loops: CDR1 SGHVS, CDR2 FQNEAQ. This CDR3 contains 19 residues. Trimming cost V 5 bases and J 7 bases; bases outside gene matches: 19. Written as DNA, the CDR3 is TGTGCCAGCAGCCGAGCAGCCCTCGGTACTAGCGGGGGTAGGAATGAGCAGTTCTTC. It translates to CASSRAALGTSGGRNEQFF.

The rearrangement links TRBV7-9 to TRBJ2-1, with unresolved D. The CDR3 consists of 15 residues. Germline CDR1 and CDR2: SEHNR and FQNEAQ (reference sequence). The ends were cut back, 4 bases at V and 7 bases at J, with 17 bases in the middle. CDR3 amino acids: CASSSRTAYGNEQFF. The CDR3 DNA follows: TGTGCCAGCAGCTCGAGGACGGCGTACGGTAATGAGCAGTTCTTC.

The gene calls are TRBV10-3 and TRBJ2-7; 8 nucleotides agree with TRBD1. The CDR3 spans 13 residues. Germline V CDR1 and CDR2: ENHRY, SYGVKD. V gave up 6 bases and J gave up 6 bases; unmatched junction bases: 7. The CDR3 nucleotides read TGTGCCATCAGGGGGGACAGGCCTCCCGAGCAGTACTTC. This translates into CAIRGDRPPEQYF.

This sequence joins TRBV3-1 (or the pseudogene TRBV3-2) and TRBJ1-3; D is unresolved. CDR3 length equals 15 residues. Per germline, CDR1 LGHDT and CDR2 YNNKEL (reference sequence). Trimming removed 0 bases at V and 9 bases at J, with 15 bases between. For the CDR3, the DNA is TGTGCCAGCAGCCAAGATTATTTTGGAGGAGGCACCATATATTTT. This translates into CASSQDYFGGGTIYF.